This TCR beta chain appears in the sequencing data of a study of OX40 agonist ivuxolimab in advanced cancers. Turning to the overall study: Ivuxolimab, which targeted the costimulatory receptor OX40 (CD134), was an agonistic, fully human IgG2 monoclonal antibody. Intravenous ivuxolimab was administered to patients every 2 weeks at six dose levels: 0.01, 0.1, 0.3, 1.5, 3 and 10 mg/kg. Of the approximately 53 patients in dose escalation, about 19 had hepatocellular carcinoma, some 15 had melanoma, 9 had renal cell carcinoma and 9 had head and neck cancer. In the dose-escalation cohort, 65% to 90% of patients were male, and the mean age was approximately 55 years, with a range of 23 to 79. Prior anti-PD-1, anti-PD-L1 or anti-CTLA-4 therapy was permitted, and checkpoint inhibitors had been received by about two fifths of dose-escalation patients. Partial responses were achieved by three dose-escalation patients, of whom one had hepatocellular carcinoma and two had cutaneous melanoma. The purpose of peripheral TCRbeta sequencing was to test whether ivuxolimab changed TCR sequence diversity and led to clonal T-cell expansion. The monotherapy dose-escalation portion (N ≈ 55 patients) of the phase I ivuxolimab trial is reported in the paper. General conclusions and limits of the study: Clonal expansion of both CD4+ and CD8+ blood T cells was observed from baseline to week 6 at doses 0.1 to 3.0 mg/kg. Low levels of normalized T-cell clonal expansion were also seen in some patients who did not respond. Which antigens the clonally expanded peripheral T cells were specific for was not determined. In the 0.1-3.0 mg/kg groups, partial responders had among the lowest normalized peripheral clonal expansion, particularly in CD8+ T cells. After ivuxolimab, CD8+ T cells had more expanded clones than CD4+ T cells on average.

The CDR3 spans 16 residues, from the cysteine through the phenylalanine. Just CDR3 DNA is preserved here, 48 bases in frame from base 1. From V the trimming removes 5 bases and from J it removes 5 bases, while the gene matches leave 11 bases of the junction unaccounted for. Based on the germline V gene, the CDR1 and CDR2 sequences are SNHLY and FYNNEI. The trial excluded patients who had a history of autoimmune disease or who were on systemic immunosuppression. Peripheral blood for TCR sequencing was collected from all dose cohorts at baseline, on cycle 4 day 1, and on cycle 7 day 1. Samples were obtained from an open-label, multicenter, first-in-human phase I dose-escalation trial of ivuxolimab. The trial enrolled adults with locally advanced or metastatic head and neck squamous cell, hepatocellular, melanoma or renal cell carcinoma. Before TCR sequencing, CD4+ T cells and CD8+ T cells were sorted from peripheral blood as separate populations.

Genomic DNA was isolated from the sorted cells so that the TCRbeta CDR3 region could be sequenced. The immunoSEQ Assay was used to sequence the TCRbeta CDR3 regions. As stored in TCRdb, this immuneACCESS dataset retains in-frame rearrangements with V and J assigned. A fraction of the clones does not appear; measured against another copy, unresolved V genes explain less than half of the discrepancy, and the remainder lacks a known reason. The sample contains roughly 60,000 clones, 80% to 90% of them found a single time. Clones ranked in the top ten supply about 1% of the sample. Concerning this clone: Its antigen is currently not known. Nothing much larger sits one base from this clone, and base qualities are not available.

The sequencing here drew on CD4+ or CD8+ T cells sorted from blood, taken in a trial of the OX40 agonist ivuxolimab. The chain is assembled from TRBV2 and TRBJ1-2, and TRBD1 matches 10 of the central bases. This TCR was sampled from an adult with an advanced solid tumor such as melanoma, head and neck, liver or kidney cancer. The nucleotides read TGTGCCAGCAGTTCCGGGACAGGGGACGGGGGGTATGGCTACACCTTC. The translation is CASSSGTGDGGYGYTF.